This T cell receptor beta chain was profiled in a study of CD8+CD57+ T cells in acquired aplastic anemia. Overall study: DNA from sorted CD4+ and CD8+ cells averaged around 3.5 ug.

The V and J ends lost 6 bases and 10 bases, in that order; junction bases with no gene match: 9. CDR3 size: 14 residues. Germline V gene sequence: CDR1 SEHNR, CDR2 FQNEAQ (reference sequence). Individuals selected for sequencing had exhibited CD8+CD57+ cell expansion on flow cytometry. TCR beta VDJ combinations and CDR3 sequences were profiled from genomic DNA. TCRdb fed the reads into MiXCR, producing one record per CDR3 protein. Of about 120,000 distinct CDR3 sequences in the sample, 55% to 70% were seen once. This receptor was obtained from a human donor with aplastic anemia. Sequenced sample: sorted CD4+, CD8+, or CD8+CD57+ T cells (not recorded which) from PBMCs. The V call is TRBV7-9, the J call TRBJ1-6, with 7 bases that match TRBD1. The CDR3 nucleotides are TGTGCCAGCAGTAATACAGGGGTAGGCTCACCCCTCCACTTT. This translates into CASSNTGVGSPLHF.